The 9 T cell receptor beta chains below were found in one sample sequenced in a study of control samples from healthy donors and cancer patients. The assay was immunoSEQ multiplex PCR, and TCRdb's table has in-frame clones only and misses some. The table records some 77,000 clones, less than 90% of them present only once. Sequenced material: blood. The receptors were sampled from a woman aged 55-70 years in good health.

This clone turned up a few times. The chain carries TRBV24-1 and TRBJ1-1; D is unresolved. CDR3 size: 16 residues. In germline, CDR1 is KGHDR, CDR2 SFDVKD. The CDR3 nucleotides are TGTGTCAAAATCGATCCAGTAATCCCGATGAACACTGAAGCTTTCTTT. Its protein product is CVKIDPVIPMNTEAFF.

This chain uses TRBV7-3 with TRBJ2-3; 11 positions match TRBD2. The ends lost 6 bases at V and 3 bases at J; junction bases unmatched: 5. This CDR3 has 15 residues. Germline CDR1 and CDR2: SGHTA and FQGTGA. CDR3 nucleotide sequence: TGTGCCAGCAGGGGGGGACTAGCGGCAACAGATACGCAGTATTTT. It encodes CASRGGLAATDTQYF.

CDR3 bases: TGCGCCAGCACGGCGCCAGCGGGCTACACAGATACGCAGTATTTT. Translation: CASTAPAGYTDTQYF. The rearrangement uses TRBV10-2 and TRBJ2-3; maybe TRBD2 (6 bases). There are 15 residues in the CDR3. Germline loops: CDR1 WSHSY, CDR2 SAAADI. V shed 7 bases and J shed 2 bases, with 16 bases lying between them.

This clone turned up a few times. Other DNA sequences in the sample encode the same CDR3. The chain has TRBV18 and TRBJ1-5, with D hard to call. CDR1 and CDR2 (germline): KGHSH, LQKENI. Trimming took 2 bases from V and 7 from J, leaving 9 bases between them. CDR3 length: 13 residues. CDR3 DNA: TGTGCCAGCTCACCAGTCCCGGGGCAGCCCCAGCATTTT. This codes for CASSPVPGQPQHF.

Here the CDR3 DNA reads TGCGCCAGCAGCTTGGTTGCCTCGCCTGTGTCCTACGAGCAGTACTTC. Its translation: CASSLVASPVSYEQYF. The chain combines TRBV5-1 with TRBJ2-7; D not resolved. Germline values: CDR1 SGHRS, CDR2 YFSETQ. The CDR3 runs to 16 residues. Trimming shortened V by 0 bases and J by 1 base, and 14 bases separated the two germline ends.

The chain is built from TRBV2 and TRBJ1-1, with D possibly matching TRBD1 (5 bases). Germline lookup yields CDR1 SNHLY and CDR2 FYNNEI. This CDR3 comprises 13 residues. Between the trimmed V and J ends, which lost 1 base and 4 bases, there was a span of 7 bases. This CDR3 reads CASSEGGVTEAFF. The CDR3 region has the DNA TGTGCCAGCAGTGAAGGAGGGGTCACTGAAGCTTTCTTT.

This chain joins TRBV5-1 and TRBJ1-3; no firm D call. The CDR3 is made up of 16 amino acids. Trimming removed 0 bases at V and 4 bases at J, with 14 bases between. Germline loops: CDR1 SGHRS, CDR2 YFSETQ. For the CDR3, the DNA is TGCGCCAGCAGCTTGGCGGACCCACGGAAGGGAAACACCATATATTTT. Translating it yields CASSLADPRKGNTIYF.

This chain links TRBV9 with TRBJ2-7; TRBD1 aligns across 9 bases. The CDR3 runs to 14 residues. V was clipped by 3 bases and J by 3 bases; unmatched bases: 4. Germline V CDR1 and CDR2: SGDLS, YYNGEE. As DNA, the CDR3 is TGTGCCAGCAGCGCGAGGGACAGGGTCTACGAGCAGTACTTC. Translation: CASSARDRVYEQYF.

This chain uses TRBV7-2 with TRBJ2-7, with 7 bases fitting TRBD2. V shed 2 bases, J shed 1 base, and the junction held 2 bases outside the gene matches. The CDR3 totals 14 residues. In germline, CDR1 is SGHTA, CDR2 FQGNSA. The CDR3 coding sequence is TGTGCCAGCAGCTTAAGAGCGGGATCCTACGAGCAGTACTTC. This sequence encodes CASSLRAGSYEQYF.